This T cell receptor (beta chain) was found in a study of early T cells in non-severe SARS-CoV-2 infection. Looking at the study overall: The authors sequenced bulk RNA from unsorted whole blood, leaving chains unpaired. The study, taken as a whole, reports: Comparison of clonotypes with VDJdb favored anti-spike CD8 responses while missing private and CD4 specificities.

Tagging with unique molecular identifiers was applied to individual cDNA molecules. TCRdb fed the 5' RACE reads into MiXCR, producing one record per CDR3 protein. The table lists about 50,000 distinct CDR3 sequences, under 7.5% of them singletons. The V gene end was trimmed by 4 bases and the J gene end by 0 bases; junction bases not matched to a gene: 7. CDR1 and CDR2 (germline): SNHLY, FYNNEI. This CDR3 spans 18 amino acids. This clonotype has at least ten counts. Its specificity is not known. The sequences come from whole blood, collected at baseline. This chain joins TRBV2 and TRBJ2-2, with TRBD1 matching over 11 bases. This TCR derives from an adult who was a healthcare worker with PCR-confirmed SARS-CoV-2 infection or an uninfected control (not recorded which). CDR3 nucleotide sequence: TGTGCCAGCAGTGCGGGACAGGGGGTATATCCGAACACCGGGGAGCTGTTTTTT. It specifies CASSAGQGVYPNTGELFF.